The text below deals with one TCR beta chain. Its antigen is not identified. A multiplex PCR was run with 60 Vbeta primers and 13 Jbeta primers. Repertoires were generated with immunoSEQ multiplex PCR, while TCRdb's copy carries only in-frame clones and drops some. The sample lists 110,000 or so clones; under 90% were seen once. This entry belongs to a study of cytomegalovirus exposure and HLA in healthy donors. The study's findings and limits: Cytomegalovirus status was reportedly diagnosed by the classifier with high sensitivity and specificity. Among the most significant clusters, several appeared linked to common viral pathogens in a later analysis. In an earlier analysis, most TCR beta V segments were productive about 87% or about 30% of the time. V- and J-gene trimming in TCR beta was tied to a missense DCLRE1C variant by an analysis performed later.

Sequences were obtained from PBMCs. This sequence originates from a young woman in good health and CMV-seronegative.

The CDR3 reads CAGGVGDNEQFF. The DNA for the CDR3 is TGTGCCGGGGGGGTTGGAGACAATGAGCAGTTCTTC. V and J are TRBV30 and TRBJ2-1, with 7 bases aligning to TRBD2. CDR3 length: 12 amino acids. Germline-derived CDR1 and CDR2 are GTSNPN and SVGIG (reference sequence). Trimming took 8 bases from V and 5 from J; bases not matched to a gene: 6.